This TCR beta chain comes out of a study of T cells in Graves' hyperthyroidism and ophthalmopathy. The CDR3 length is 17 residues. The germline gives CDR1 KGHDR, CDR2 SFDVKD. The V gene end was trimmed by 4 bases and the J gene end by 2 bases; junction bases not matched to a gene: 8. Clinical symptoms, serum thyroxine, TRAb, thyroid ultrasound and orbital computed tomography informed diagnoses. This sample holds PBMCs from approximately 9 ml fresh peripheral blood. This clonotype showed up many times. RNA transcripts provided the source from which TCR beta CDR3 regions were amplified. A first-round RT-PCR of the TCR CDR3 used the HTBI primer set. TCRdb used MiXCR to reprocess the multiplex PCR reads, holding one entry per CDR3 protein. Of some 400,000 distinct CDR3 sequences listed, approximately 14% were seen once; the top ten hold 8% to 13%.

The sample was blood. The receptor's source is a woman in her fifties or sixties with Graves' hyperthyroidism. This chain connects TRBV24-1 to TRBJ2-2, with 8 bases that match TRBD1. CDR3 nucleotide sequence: TGTGCCACCAGTGACTTCGCCGGGACAGGAAACACCGGGGAGCTGTTTTTT. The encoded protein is CATSDFAGTGNTGELFF.